This TCR beta chain emerged from a study of T cells in Graves' hyperthyroidism and ophthalmopathy. Study observations and caveats: Onset of ophthalmopathy came a median approximately 6.9 months after the model predicted it. Blood also held most thyroid clonotypes expanded beyond 0.001.

Trimming took off 1 base at V and 2 bases at J, with 12 bases between the two ends. Germline V gene data show CDR1 as LGHDT and CDR2 as YNNKEL (reference sequence). This CDR3 is 15 amino acids long. It was RNA transcripts that yielded the amplified TCR beta CDR3 regions. First-round RT-PCR with HTBI primers amplified the TCR CDR3 region. A single record per CDR3 protein comes from TCRdb applying MiXCR to the multiplex PCR reads. Of roughly 350,000 distinct CDR3 sequences in the sample, more than 11% were seen once. Note on this clonotype: The antigen is undetermined.

If no ophthalmopathy progression occurred within 18 months, Graves' hyperthyroidism was stable. Patients aged 18 to 65 had newly diagnosed hyperthyroidism that had lasted under 2 months. The chain carries TRBV3-1 and TRBJ2-7; D might be TRBD2 (6 bases). The sequence was collected from a woman aged 30 to 39 with Graves' hyperthyroidism. The sequenced sample consisted of blood. The CDR3 DNA sequence: TGTGCCAGCAGCCAAGGGCGGGGAGATACCTACGAGCAGTACTTC. Its protein is CASSQGRGDTYEQYF.